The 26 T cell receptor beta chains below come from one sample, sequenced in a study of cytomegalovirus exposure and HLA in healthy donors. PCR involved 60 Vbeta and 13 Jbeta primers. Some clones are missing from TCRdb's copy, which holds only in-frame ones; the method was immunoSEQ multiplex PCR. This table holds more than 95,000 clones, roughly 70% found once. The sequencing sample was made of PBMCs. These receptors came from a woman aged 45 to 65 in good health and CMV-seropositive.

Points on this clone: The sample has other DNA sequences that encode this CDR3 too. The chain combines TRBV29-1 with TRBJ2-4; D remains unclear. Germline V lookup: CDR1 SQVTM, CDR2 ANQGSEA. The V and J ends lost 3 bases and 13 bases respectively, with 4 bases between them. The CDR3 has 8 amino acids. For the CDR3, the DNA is TGCAGCGTTGATGGCCAGTACTTC. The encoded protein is CSVDGQYF.

As DNA, the CDR3 is TGTGCCAGCAGTTTCCTCCGGGACTCCACAGATACGCAGTATTTT. It codes for CASSFLRDSTDTQYF. This chain connects TRBV27 to TRBJ2-3, with a possible D match to TRBD2 (6 bases). Germline V gives CDR1 MNHEY, CDR2 SMNVEV (reference sequence). Trimming pared 3 bases from V and 2 bases from J, leaving 12 bases between. CDR3 length: 15 residues.

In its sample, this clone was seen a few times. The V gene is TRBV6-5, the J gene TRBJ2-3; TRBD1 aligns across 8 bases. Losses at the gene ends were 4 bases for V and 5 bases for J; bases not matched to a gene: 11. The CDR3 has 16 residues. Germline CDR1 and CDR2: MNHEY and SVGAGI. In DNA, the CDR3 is TGTGCCAGCAGTTCAAGGACAGGGTTAGGTTTAGATACGCAGTATTTT. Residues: CASSSRTGLGLDTQYF.

CDR3 sequence (DNA): TGCGCCAGCAGCCAAGAAAGCACAGGGGGCTACGAGCAGTACTTC. This sequence encodes CASSQESTGGYEQYF. The rearrangement joins TRBV4-1 to TRBJ2-7, with 8 nucleotides matching TRBD1. The J segment lost 3 bases and the V segment lost 0 bases, leaving 4 bases of the junction unmatched. Looked up from germline, CDR1 is MGHRA and CDR2 is YSYEKL. This CDR3 is 15 amino acids long.

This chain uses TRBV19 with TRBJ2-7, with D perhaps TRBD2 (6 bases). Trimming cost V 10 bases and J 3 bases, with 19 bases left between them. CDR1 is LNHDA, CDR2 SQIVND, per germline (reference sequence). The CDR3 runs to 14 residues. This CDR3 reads CATHSGTGDYEQYF. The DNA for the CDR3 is TGTGCCACCCATTCCGGGACTGGGGACTACGAGCAGTACTTC.

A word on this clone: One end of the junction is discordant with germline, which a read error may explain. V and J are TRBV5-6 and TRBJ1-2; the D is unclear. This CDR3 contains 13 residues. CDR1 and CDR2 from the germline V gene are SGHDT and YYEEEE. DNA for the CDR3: TGTACCAGCAGCTTGGGATCGGTCCATGGCTACACCTTC. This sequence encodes CTSSLGSVHGYTF. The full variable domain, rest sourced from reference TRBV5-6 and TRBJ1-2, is DAGVTQSPTHLIKTRGQQVTLRCSPKSGHDTVSWYQQALGQGPQFIFQYYEEEERQRGNFPDRFSGHQFPNYSSELNVNALLLGDSALYLCTSSLGSVHGYTFGSGTRLTVV.

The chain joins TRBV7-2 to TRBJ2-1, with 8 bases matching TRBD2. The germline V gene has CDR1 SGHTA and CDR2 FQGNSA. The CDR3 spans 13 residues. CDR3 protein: CASGDSLYNEQFF. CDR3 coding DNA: TGTGCTAGCGGGGACTCCCTCTACAATGAGCAGTTCTTC.

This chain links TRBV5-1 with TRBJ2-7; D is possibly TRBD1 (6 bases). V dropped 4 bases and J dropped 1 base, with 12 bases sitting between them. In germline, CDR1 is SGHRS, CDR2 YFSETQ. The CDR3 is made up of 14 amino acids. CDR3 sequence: CASSPSTGSYEQYF. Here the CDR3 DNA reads TGCGCCAGCAGCCCCTCGACAGGATCCTACGAGCAGTACTTC. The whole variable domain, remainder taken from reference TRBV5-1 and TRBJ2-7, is KAGVTQTPRYLIKTRGQQVTLSCSPISGHRSVSWYQQTPGQGLQFLFEYFSETQRNKGNFPGRFSGRQFSNSRSEMNVSTLELGDSALYLCASSPSTGSYEQYFGPGTRLTVT.

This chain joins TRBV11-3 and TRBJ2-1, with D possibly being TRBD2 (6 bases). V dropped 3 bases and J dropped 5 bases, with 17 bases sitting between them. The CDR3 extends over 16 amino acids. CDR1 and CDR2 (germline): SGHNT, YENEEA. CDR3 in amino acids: CASSLGGGGVNNEQFF. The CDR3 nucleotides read TGTGCCAGCAGCTTGGGCGGTGGCGGGGTCAACAATGAGCAGTTCTTC.

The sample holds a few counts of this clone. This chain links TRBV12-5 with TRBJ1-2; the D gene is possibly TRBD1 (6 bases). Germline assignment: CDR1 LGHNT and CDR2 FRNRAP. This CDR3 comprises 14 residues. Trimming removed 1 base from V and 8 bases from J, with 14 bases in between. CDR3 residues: CASGLAFDRRGYTF. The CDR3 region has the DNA TGTGCTAGTGGTTTGGCCTTCGACAGGCGGGGCTACACCTTC. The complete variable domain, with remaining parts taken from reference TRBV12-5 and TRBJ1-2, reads DARVTQTPRHKVTEMGQEVTMRCQPILGHNTVFWYRQTMMQGLELLAYFRNRAPLDDSGMPKDRFSAEMPDATLATLKIQPSEPRDSAVYFCASGLAFDRRGYTFGSGTRLTVV.

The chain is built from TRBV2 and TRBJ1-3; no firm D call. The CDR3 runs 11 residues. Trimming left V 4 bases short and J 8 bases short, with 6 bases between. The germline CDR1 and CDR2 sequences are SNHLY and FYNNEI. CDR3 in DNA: TGTGCCAGCAGTGTGAGAGACACCATATATTTT. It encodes CASSVRDTIYF. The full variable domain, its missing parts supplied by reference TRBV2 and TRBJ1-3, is EPEVTQTPSHQVTQMGQEVILRCVPISNHLYFYWYRQILGQKVEFLVSFYNNEISEKSEIFDDQFSVERPDGSNFTLKIRSTKLEDSAMYFCASSVRDTIYFGEGSWLTVV.

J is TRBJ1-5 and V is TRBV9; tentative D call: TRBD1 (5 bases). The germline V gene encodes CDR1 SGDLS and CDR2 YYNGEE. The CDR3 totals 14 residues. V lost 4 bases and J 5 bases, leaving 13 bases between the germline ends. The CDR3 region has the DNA TGTGCCAGCAGCCCCTGGGGGGGAGATCAGCCCCAGCATTTT. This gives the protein CASSPWGGDQPQHF.

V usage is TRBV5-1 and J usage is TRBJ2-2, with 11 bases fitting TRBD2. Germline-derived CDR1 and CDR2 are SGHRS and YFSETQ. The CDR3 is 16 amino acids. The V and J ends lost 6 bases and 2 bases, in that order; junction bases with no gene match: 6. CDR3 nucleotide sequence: TGCGCCAGCAAAGAACTAGCGGGAGTTAACACCGGGGAGCTGTTTTTT. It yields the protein CASKELAGVNTGELFF.

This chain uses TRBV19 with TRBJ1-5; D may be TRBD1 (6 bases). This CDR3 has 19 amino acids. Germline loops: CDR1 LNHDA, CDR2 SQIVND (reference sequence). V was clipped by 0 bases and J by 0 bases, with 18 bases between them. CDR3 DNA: TGTGCCAGTAGTATAGATCTTGGCGCCAGGGGATATAGCAATCAGCCCCAGCATTTT. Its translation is CASSIDLGARGYSNQPQHF.

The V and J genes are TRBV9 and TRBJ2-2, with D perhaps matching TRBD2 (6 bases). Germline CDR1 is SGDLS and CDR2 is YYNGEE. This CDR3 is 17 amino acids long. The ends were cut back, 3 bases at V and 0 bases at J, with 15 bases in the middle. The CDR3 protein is CASSAGTSRANTGELFF. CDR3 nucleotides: TGTGCCAGCAGCGCGGGGACTTCCCGTGCGAACACCGGGGAGCTGTTTTTT.

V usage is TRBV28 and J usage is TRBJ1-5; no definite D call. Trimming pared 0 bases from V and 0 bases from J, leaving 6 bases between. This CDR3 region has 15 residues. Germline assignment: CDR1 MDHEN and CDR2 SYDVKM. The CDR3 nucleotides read TGTGCCAGCAGTTTATGGCGGAATAGCAATCAGCCCCAGCATTTT. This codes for CASSLWRNSNQPQHF.

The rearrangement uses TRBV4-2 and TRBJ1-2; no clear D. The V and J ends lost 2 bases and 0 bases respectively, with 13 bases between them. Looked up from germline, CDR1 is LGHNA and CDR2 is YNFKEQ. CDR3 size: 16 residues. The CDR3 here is CASSQHLTETNYGYTF. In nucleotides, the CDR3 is TGTGCCAGCAGCCAACACCTGACGGAGACTAACTATGGCTACACCTTC.

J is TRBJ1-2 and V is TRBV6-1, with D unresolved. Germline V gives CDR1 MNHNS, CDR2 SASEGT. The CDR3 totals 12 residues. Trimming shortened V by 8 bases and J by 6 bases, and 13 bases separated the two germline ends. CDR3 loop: CASSPRVHGYTF. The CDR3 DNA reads TGTGCCAGCTCGCCACGGGTACATGGCTACACCTTC.

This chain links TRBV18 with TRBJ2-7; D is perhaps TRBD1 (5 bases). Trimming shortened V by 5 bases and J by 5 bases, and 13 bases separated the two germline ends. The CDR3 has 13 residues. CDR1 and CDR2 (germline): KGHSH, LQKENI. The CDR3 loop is CASSWTPQDEQYF. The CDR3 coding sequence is TGTGCCAGCTCATGGACCCCACAGGACGAGCAGTACTTC.

This CDR3 reads CASSLSWAARGPQHF. For the CDR3, the DNA is TGTGCCAGCAGTTTATCCTGGGCCGCTCGGGGGCCCCAGCATTTT. The chain links TRBV27 to TRBJ1-5; D is unresolved. The germline CDR1 and CDR2 sequences are MNHEY and SMNVEV (reference sequence). V lost 0 bases and J lost 9, with 15 bases in between. The CDR3 covers 15 residues.

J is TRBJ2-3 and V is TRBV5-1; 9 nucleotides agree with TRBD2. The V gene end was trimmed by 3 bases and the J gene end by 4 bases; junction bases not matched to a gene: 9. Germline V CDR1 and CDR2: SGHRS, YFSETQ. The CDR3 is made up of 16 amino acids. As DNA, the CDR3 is TGCGCCAGCAGCTCGTTTAGCGGGAGTGGGGCAGATACGCAGTATTTT. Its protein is CASSSFSGSGADTQYF.

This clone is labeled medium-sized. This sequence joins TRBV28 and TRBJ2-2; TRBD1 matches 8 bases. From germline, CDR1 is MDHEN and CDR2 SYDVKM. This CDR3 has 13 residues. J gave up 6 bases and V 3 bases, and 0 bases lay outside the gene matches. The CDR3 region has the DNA TGTGCCAGCAGTTTCAGGGGGCCCGGGGAGCTGTTTTTT. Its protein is CASSFRGPGELFF.

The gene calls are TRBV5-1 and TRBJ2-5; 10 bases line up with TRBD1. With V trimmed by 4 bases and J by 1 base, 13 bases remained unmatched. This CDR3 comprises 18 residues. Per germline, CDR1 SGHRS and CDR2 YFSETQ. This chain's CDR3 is CASSGRDRGWEGQETQYF. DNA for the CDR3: TGCGCCAGCAGCGGTAGGGACAGGGGTTGGGAAGGCCAAGAGACCCAGTACTTC.

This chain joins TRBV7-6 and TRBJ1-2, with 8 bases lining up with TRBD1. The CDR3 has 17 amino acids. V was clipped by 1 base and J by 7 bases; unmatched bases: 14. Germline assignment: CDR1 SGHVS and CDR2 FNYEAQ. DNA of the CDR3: TGTGCCAGCAGCTTAGGTACCCCTGGACAGGGTACTAGTGGCTACACCTTC. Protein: CASSLGTPGQGTSGYTF.

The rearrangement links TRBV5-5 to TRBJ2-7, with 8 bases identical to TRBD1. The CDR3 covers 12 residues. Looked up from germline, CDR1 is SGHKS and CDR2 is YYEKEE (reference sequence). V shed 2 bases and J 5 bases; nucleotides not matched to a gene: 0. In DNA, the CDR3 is TGTGCCAGCAGCTTACAGGGGGACGAGCAGTACTTC. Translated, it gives CASSLQGDEQYF. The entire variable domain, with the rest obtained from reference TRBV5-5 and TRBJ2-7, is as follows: DAGVTQSPTHLIKTRGQQVTLRCSPISGHKSVSWYQQVLGQGPQFIFQYYEKEERGRGNFPDRFSARQFPNYSSELNVNALLLGDSALYLCASSLQGDEQYFGPGTRLTVT.

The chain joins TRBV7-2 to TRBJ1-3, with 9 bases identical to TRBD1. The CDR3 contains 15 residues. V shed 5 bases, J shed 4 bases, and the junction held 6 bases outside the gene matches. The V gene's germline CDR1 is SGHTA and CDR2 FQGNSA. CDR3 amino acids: CASSQTGGKGNTIYF. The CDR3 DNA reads TGTGCCAGCAGCCAAACAGGGGGCAAAGGAAACACCATATATTTT.